This passage covers 25 T cell receptor beta chains from one sample sequenced in a study of T and B cells in COVID-19 patients. TRB was amplified from about 260-540 ng of blood genomic DNA. Multiplex PCR with BIOMED2 TRB-A/B primer pools amplified TRB rearrangements. MiXCR, run by TCRdb on the multiplex PCR reads, gives a single entry per CDR3 protein. The table has 15,000 or so distinct CDR3 sequences, 25% to 30% seen once. What was sequenced was blood. These receptors were taken from a human donor who had recovered from COVID-19.

In its sample, this clonotype ranks as medium-sized. This chain joins TRBV19 and TRBJ2-1; tentative D call: TRBD2 (5 bases). This CDR3 has 15 residues. With 4 bases removed from V and 1 base from J, the gap between germline ends came to 11 bases. The germline gives CDR1 LNHDA, CDR2 SQIVND (reference sequence). The CDR3 here is CASSRRELSYNEQFF. CDR3 in DNA: TGTGCCAGTAGTAGACGGGAACTTTCCTACAATGAGCAGTTCTTC.

This clonotype was observed a few times. The chain's CDR3 is CASSYSEQGVISYEQYF. The CDR3 bases are TGTGCCAGCAGTTACTCGGAACAGGGGGTAATCTCCTACGAGCAGTACTTC. The chain has TRBV6-2 or TRBV6-3 and TRBJ2-7; 8 bases align to TRBD1. The CDR3 consists of 17 residues. The germline CDR1 and CDR2 sequences are MNHEY and SVGEGT. The junction had 7 bases not matched to a gene; V was cut back by 0 bases and J by 0 bases.

The chain carries TRBV12-3 or TRBV12-4 and TRBJ1-2; D ambiguous. The CDR3 is 14 residues long. Between the trimmed V and J ends, which lost 6 bases and 0 bases, there was a span of 11 bases. CDR3 loop: CASSGSSANYGYTF. Here the CDR3 DNA reads TGTGCCAGCAGCGGGTCATCCGCTAACTATGGCTACACCTTC.

In the case of this clonotype: The final CDR3 position lacks the conserved phenylalanine or tryptophan, pointing to a likely read error. The rearrangement links TRBV10-1 to TRBJ1-2, with 7 bases identical to TRBD1. The CDR3 runs 15 residues. Germline values: CDR1 WNHNN, CDR2 SYGVQD (reference sequence). For the CDR3, the DNA is TGTGCCAGCAGTACCCCCGGACAGGCTAACTATGGCTACACCTCC. Its protein is CASSTPGQANYGYTS.

This clonotype was counted at least ten times. The chain uses TRBV30 and TRBJ2-7, with 7 bases identical to TRBD2. The trim removed 4 bases at V and 2 bases at J, leaving 5 bases unmatched. The CDR3 extends over 13 amino acids. Per the germline V gene, CDR1 is GTSNPN and CDR2 is SVGIG (reference sequence). CDR3: CAWTLAGAYEQYF. The CDR3 region has the DNA TGTGCCTGGACCCTCGCGGGGGCCTACGAGCAGTACTTC.

This clonotype appeared a few times. As DNA, the CDR3 is TGTGCCATCAGTGACTGGGGACAGTACAATGAGTTGGTTTTCTTC. As protein: CAISDWGQYNELVFF. This chain connects TRBV10-3 to TRBJ2-1; 7 positions match TRBD1. Germline CDR1 and CDR2: ENHRY and SYGVKD. Losses at the gene ends were 3 bases for V and 16 bases for J; bases not matched to a gene: 18. There are 15 residues in the CDR3.

This sequence joins TRBV30 and TRBJ1-5; 8 bases agree with TRBD1. V gave up 2 bases and J gave up 6 bases; unmatched junction bases: 12. CDR3 length: 16 residues. Germline values: CDR1 GTSNPN, CDR2 SVGIG (reference sequence). DNA for the CDR3: TGTGCCTGGAGTCCACCGGGACAGGTGATAGGTCAGCCCCAGCATTTT. Translating gives CAWSPPGQVIGQPQHF.

Regarding this clonotype: At one boundary the junction diverges from the germline segment, which might be a read error. The chain couples TRBV5-4 to TRBJ2-1, with a tentative D call TRBD2 (6 bases). This CDR3 is built from 13 residues. Germline V gene lookup returns CDR1 SGHNT and CDR2 YYREEE (reference sequence). Here the CDR3 DNA reads TGCGCCAGCAGCTCGGGACTTTACAATGAGCAGTTCTTC. It codes for CASSSGLYNEQFF. The entire variable domain, with the rest obtained from reference TRBV5-4 and TRBJ2-1, is as follows: ETGVTQSPTHLIKTRGQQVTLRCSSQSGHNTVSWYQQALGQGPQFIFQYYREEENGRGNFPPRFSGLQFPNYSSELNVNALELDDSALYLCASSSGLYNEQFFGPGTRLTVL.

This clonotype occurred many times. This chain joins TRBV6-1 and TRBJ2-1; 9 nucleotides align to TRBD1. Germline CDR1 is MNHNS and CDR2 is SASEGT. The CDR3 covers 16 residues. The trim removed 7 bases at V and 9 bases at J, leaving 16 bases unmatched. CDR3 sequence reads: CASTSDRGRIFSEQFF. Written as DNA, the CDR3 is TGTGCCAGCACCTCGGACAGGGGTAGGATTTTCAGTGAGCAGTTCTTC.

Concerning this clonotype: This clone may be a read error of a much larger clone one base away. The CDR3 does not end in the conserved phenylalanine or tryptophan, so this is likely a read error. The chain employs TRBV5-4 and TRBJ2-1; D unresolved. The germline V and J ends were trimmed by 4 bases and 5 bases, with 10 bases remaining between them. Germline CDR1 is SGHNT and CDR2 is YYREEE (reference sequence). The CDR3 has 13 residues. The CDR3 coding sequence is TGTGCCAGCAGCCAATACGACCACAATGAGCAGTTCTTA. This sequence encodes CASSQYDHNEQFL.

This chain links TRBV24-1 with TRBJ2-5; possible D gene TRBD2, 6 bases. This CDR3 contains 14 residues. CDR1 is KGHDR and CDR2 is SFDVKD in the germline V gene. Trimming took 3 bases from V and 4 from J, leaving 11 bases between them. The CDR3 bases are TGTGCCACCAGTGATCCCGGGGGAGCAGAGACCCAGTACTTC. Translation: CATSDPGGAETQYF.

The chain combines TRBV20-1 with TRBJ2-3, with D possibly matching TRBD2 (6 bases). Germline V gene sequence: CDR1 DFQATT, CDR2 SNEGSKA (reference sequence). The germline V and J ends were trimmed by 6 bases and 1 base, with 11 bases remaining between them. The CDR3 is 13 residues long. The CDR3 protein is CSAESGGTDTQYF. The CDR3 region has the DNA TGCAGTGCCGAATCGGGGGGCACAGATACGCAGTATTTT.

This clonotype occurred a few times. The CDR3 DNA sequence: TGTGCCAGCTGGTTGGACAGGGACTCCTACGAGCAGTACTTC. It specifies CASWLDRDSYEQYF. The J gene is TRBJ2-7, the V gene TRBV21-1; TRBD1 is the table's D call and was not checked against the DNA. TRBV21-1 is a recognized pseudogene. The CDR3 sequence is 14 residues long.

CDR3 sequence: CASSTGIGGYEQYF. The CDR3 bases are TGTGCCAGCAGCACCGGAATAGGGGGTTACGAGCAGTACTTC. This chain uses TRBV11-2 with TRBJ2-7, with a possible D match to TRBD1 (6 bases). Germline V gene sequence: CDR1 SGHAT, CDR2 FQNNGV. The V end was cut by 5 bases, the J end by 4 bases, with 15 bases between. The CDR3 spans 14 residues.

Worth noting for this clonotype: The junction does not match germline at one end; this may be a read error. The V call is TRBV7-2, the J call TRBJ2-5, with 11 bases identical to TRBD2. The germline V gene has CDR1 SGHTA and CDR2 FQGNSA. This CDR3 contains 14 residues. CDR3 region: CASSLSGGGETQCF. CDR3 coding DNA: TGTGCCAGCAGCCTTAGCGGGGGGGGGGAGACCCAGTGCTTC.

V and J are TRBV7-9 and TRBJ2-4; maybe TRBD2 (6 bases). V lost 4 bases, J lost 3 bases, and 19 bases lay in between. There are 17 residues in the CDR3. Germline V gene data show CDR1 as SEHNR and CDR2 as FQNEAQ (reference sequence). This chain's CDR3 is CASSSGTGDWGKNIQYF. DNA for the CDR3: TGTGCCAGCAGCTCAGGAACCGGGGACTGGGGCAAAAACATTCAGTACTTC.

In its sample, this clonotype ranks as medium-sized. This chain uses TRBV5-4 with TRBJ2-1, with TRBD1 identical over 10 bases. Trimming took 1 base from V and 7 from J; bases not matched to a gene: 5. Germline V gives CDR1 SGHNT, CDR2 YYREEE (reference sequence). This CDR3 has 15 residues. The CDR3 spells CASSLQWDRGNEQFF. The CDR3 bases are TGTGCCAGCAGCTTGCAATGGGACAGGGGTAATGAGCAGTTCTTC.

This clonotype has only a few counts. CDR3 coding DNA: TGCGCCAGCAGCGGTACAGGGACCTACAATGAGCAGTTCTTC. Translated: CASSGTGTYNEQFF. The chain joins TRBV5-1 to TRBJ2-1, with D possibly matching TRBD1 (6 bases). CDR1 is SGHRS and CDR2 is YFSETQ in the germline V gene. The V end lost 4 bases, the J end lost 2 bases, and 10 bases lay between the germline ends. The CDR3 is 14 residues long.

The chain has TRBV7-9 and TRBJ2-3; 11 nucleotides match TRBD2. The CDR3 is made up of 18 amino acids. V shed 1 base, J shed 2 bases, and the junction held 8 bases outside the gene matches. Germline loops: CDR1 SEHNR, CDR2 FQNEAQ (reference sequence). CDR3 nucleotide sequence: TGTGCCAGCAGCTTAGTACTAGCGGGAGACAGAATCACAGATACGCAGTATTTT. Protein sequence: CASSLVLAGDRITDTQYF.

The chain joins TRBV7-2 to TRBJ2-7; D unclear. With 2 bases removed from V and 2 bases from J, the gap between germline ends came to 1 base. CDR3 size: 11 residues. CDR1 is SGHTA and CDR2 is FQGNSA in the germline V gene. The CDR3 loop is CASSLTYEQYF. Here the CDR3 DNA reads TGTGCCAGCAGCTTAACCTACGAGCAGTACTTC.

V usage is TRBV29-1 and J usage is TRBJ2-2, with a tentative D call TRBD2 (5 bases). Germline V CDR1 and CDR2: SQVTM, ANQGSEA. Trimming took off 3 bases at V and 2 bases at J, with 10 bases between the two ends. This CDR3 spans 14 amino acids. CDR3 sequence (DNA): TGCAGCGTTGATCCGGGGATAAACACCGGGGAGCTGTTTTTT. Protein sequence: CSVDPGINTGELFF.

CDR3 residues: CASSLIDSNTEAFF. For the CDR3, the DNA is TGTGCCAGCAGTCTCATTGACAGTAACACTGAAGCTTTCTTT. The J gene is TRBJ1-1, the V gene TRBV11-1; a weak D match, TRBD1 (5 bases). Looked up from germline, CDR1 is SGHAT and CDR2 is FQDESV (reference sequence). V lost 6 bases and J lost 2, with 13 bases in between. The CDR3 covers 14 residues.

In this sample, this clonotype turned up a few times. This rearrangement joins TRBV7-9 to TRBJ2-5, with 14 bases identical to TRBD2. Germline CDR1 reads SEHNR; CDR2 reads FQNEAQ (reference sequence). The CDR3 is 15 residues long. Germline trimming cut 11 bases from V and 1 base from J; bases unmatched to any gene: 6. CDR3 nucleotides: TGTGCCGGGGGGACTAGCGGGAGAGCCCAAGAGACCCAGTACTTC. It is translated as CAGGTSGRAQETQYF. The complete variable domain, with remaining parts taken from reference TRBV7-9 and TRBJ2-5, reads DTGVSQNPRHKITKRGQNVTFRCDPISEHNRLYWYRQTLGQGPEFLTYFQNEAQLEKSRLLSDRFSAERPKGSFSTLEIQRTEQGDSAMYLCAGGTSGRAQETQYFGPGTRLLVL.

This clonotype was detected only a few times. The CDR3 bases are TGTGCCAGCAGCCAAGGAGCGGGAGGTGAATGGTATACGCAGTATTTT. Its translation is CASSQGAGGEWYTQYF. The chain is built from TRBV14 and TRBJ2-3; 9 nucleotides match TRBD2. The germline V gene has CDR1 SGHDN and CDR2 FVKESK. Trimming cost V 1 base and J 7 bases; bases outside gene matches: 9. The CDR3 has 16 residues.

The chain joins TRBV24-1 to TRBJ2-1; 11 bases agree with TRBD2. The ends lost 5 bases at V and 4 bases at J; junction bases unmatched: 6. CDR3 length: 16 amino acids. Looked up from germline, CDR1 is KGHDR and CDR2 is SFDVKD. CDR3 sequence: CATSAGTSGIYNEQFF. DNA for the CDR3: TGTGCCACCAGTGCCGGGACTAGCGGAATTTACAATGAGCAGTTCTTC.